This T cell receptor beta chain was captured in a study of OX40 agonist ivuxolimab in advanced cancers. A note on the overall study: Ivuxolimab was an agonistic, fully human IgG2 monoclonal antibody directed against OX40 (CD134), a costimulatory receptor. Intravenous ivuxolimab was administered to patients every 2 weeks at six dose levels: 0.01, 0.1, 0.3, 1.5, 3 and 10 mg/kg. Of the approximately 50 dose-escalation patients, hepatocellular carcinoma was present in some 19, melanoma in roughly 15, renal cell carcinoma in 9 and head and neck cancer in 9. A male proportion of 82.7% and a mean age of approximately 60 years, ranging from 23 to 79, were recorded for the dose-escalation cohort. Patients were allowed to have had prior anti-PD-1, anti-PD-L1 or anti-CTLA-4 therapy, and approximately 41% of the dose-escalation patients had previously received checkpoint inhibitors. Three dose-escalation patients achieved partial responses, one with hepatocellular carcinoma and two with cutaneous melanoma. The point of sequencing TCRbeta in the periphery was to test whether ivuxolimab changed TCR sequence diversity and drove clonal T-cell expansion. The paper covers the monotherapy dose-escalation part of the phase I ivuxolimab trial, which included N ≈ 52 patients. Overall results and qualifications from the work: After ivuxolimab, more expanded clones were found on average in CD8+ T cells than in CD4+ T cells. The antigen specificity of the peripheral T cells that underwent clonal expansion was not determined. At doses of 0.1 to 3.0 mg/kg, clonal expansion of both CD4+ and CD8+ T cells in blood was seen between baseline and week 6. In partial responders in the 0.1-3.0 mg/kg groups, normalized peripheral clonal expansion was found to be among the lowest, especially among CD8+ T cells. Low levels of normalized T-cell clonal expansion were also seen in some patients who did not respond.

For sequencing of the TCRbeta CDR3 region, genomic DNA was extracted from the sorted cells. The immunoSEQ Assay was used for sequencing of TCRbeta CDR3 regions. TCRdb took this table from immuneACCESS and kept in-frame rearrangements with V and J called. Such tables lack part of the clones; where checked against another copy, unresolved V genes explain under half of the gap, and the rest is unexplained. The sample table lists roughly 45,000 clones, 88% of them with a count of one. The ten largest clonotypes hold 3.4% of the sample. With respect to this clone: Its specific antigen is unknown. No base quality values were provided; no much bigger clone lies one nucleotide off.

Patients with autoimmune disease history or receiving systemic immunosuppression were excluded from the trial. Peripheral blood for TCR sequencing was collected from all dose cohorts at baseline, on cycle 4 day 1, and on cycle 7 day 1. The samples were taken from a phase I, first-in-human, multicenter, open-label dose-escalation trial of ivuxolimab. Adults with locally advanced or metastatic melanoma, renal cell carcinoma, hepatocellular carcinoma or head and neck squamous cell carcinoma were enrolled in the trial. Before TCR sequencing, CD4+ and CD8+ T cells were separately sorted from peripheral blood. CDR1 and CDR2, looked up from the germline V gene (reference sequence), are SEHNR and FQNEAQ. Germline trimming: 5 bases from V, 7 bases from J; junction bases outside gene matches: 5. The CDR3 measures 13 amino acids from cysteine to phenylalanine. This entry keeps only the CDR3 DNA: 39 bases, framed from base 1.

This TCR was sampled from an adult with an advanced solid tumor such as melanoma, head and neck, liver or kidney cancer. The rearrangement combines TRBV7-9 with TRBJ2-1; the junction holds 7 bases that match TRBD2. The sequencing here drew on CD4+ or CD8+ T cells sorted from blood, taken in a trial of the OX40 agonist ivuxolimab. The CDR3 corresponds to CASSLNSGNEQFF. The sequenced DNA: TGTGCCAGCAGCCTAAATAGCGGGAATGAGCAGTTCTTC.